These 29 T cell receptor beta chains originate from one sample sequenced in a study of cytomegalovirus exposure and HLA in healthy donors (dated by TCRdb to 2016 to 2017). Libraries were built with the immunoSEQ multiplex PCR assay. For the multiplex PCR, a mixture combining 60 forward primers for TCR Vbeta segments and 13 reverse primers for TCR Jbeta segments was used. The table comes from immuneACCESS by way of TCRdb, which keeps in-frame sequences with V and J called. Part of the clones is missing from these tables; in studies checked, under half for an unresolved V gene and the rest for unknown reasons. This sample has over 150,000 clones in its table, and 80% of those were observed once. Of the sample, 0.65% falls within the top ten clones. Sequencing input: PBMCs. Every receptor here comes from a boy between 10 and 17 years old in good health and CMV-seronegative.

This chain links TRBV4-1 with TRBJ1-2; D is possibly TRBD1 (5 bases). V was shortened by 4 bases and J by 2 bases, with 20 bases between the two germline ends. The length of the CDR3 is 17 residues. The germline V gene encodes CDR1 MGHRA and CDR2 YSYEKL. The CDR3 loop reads CASSRHRGWGENYGYTF. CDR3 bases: TGCGCCAGCAGCCGACACCGGGGTTGGGGGGAAAACTATGGCTACACCTTC.

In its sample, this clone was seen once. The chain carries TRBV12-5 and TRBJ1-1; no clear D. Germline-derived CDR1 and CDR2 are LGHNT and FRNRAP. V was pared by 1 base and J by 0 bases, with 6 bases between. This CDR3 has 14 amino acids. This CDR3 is CASGLGPLNTEAFF. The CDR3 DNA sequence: TGTGCTAGTGGTTTGGGTCCTTTGAACACTGAAGCTTTCTTT.

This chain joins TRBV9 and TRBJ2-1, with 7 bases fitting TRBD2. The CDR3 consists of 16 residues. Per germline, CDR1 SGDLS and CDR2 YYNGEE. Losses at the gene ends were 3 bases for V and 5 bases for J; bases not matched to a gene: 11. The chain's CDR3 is CASSAGRGKLNNEQFF. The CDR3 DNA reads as TGTGCCAGCAGCGCCGGGCGGGGGAAATTGAACAATGAGCAGTTCTTC.

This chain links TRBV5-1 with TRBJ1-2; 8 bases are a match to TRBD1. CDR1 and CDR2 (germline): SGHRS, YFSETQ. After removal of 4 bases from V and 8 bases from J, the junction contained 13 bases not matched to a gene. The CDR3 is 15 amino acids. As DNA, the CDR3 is TGCGCCAGCAGCCTCCTAATCCAGGGGGCAAAAGGCTACACCTTC. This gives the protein CASSLLIQGAKGYTF.

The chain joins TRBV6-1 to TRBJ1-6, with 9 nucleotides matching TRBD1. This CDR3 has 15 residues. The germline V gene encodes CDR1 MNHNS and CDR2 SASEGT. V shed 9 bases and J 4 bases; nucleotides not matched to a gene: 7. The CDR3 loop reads CASRSGTGYNSPLHF. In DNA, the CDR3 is TGTGCCAGTAGGTCCGGGACAGGGTATAATTCACCCCTCCACTTT.

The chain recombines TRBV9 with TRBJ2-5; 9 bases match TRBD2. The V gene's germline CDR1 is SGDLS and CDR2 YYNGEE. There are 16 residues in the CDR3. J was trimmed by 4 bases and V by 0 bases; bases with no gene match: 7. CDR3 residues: CASSVGASGMSETQYF. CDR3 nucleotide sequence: TGTGCCAGCAGCGTAGGCGCTAGCGGGATGTCAGAGACCCAGTACTTC.

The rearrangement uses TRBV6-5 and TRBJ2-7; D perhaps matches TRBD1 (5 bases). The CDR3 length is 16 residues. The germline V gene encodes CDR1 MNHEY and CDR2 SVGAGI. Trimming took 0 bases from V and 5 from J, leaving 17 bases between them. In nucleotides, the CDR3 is TGTGCCAGCAGTTACTCGTTTAGGGGCGAGGCAAACGAGCAGTACTTC. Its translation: CASSYSFRGEANEQYF.

In DNA, the CDR3 is TGTGCCAGTAGTATTGCCCACAGGGAGAACACTGAAGCTTTCTTT. Amino acid sequence: CASSIAHRENTEAFF. V gene TRBV19 combines with J gene TRBJ1-1; perhaps TRBD1 as D (6 bases). The CDR3 totals 15 residues. The ends were cut back, 3 bases at V and 1 base at J, with 12 bases in the middle. CDR1 is LNHDA and CDR2 is SQIVND in the germline V gene (reference sequence).

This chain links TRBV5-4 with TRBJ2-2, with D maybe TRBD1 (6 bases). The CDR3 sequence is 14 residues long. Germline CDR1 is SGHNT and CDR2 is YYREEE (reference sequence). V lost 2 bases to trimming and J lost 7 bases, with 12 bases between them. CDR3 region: CASSFTGSGGELFF. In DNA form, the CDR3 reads TGTGCCAGCAGCTTTACAGGGTCCGGCGGGGAGCTGTTTTTT.

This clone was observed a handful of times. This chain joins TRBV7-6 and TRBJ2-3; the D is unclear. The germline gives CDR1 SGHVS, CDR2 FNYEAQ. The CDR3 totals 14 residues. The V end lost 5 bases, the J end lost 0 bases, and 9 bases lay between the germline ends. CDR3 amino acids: CASSLWASTDTQYF. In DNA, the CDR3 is TGTGCCAGCAGCCTCTGGGCTAGCACAGATACGCAGTATTTT.

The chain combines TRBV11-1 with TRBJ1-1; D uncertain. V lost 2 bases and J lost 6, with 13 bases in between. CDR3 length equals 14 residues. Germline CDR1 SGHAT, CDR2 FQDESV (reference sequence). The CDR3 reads CASSLLRQSPEAFF. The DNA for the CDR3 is TGTGCCAGCAGCTTACTGCGACAATCTCCTGAAGCTTTCTTT.

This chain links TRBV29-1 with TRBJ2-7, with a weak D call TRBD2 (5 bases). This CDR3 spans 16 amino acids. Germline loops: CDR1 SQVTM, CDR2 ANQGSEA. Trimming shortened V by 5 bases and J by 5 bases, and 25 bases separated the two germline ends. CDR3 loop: CSVRLRAISYGDEQYF. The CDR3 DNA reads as TGCAGCGTTCGGTTGAGGGCCATAAGTTACGGCGACGAGCAGTACTTC.

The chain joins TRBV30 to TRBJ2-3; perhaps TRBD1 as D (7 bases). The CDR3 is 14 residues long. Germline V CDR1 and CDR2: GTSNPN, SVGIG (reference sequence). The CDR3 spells CAVSRDSGTDTQYF. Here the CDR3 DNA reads TGTGCGGTCTCGCGGGACAGTGGCACAGATACGCAGTATTTT. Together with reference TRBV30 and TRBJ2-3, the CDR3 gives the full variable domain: SQTIHQWPATLVQPVGSPLSLECTVEGTSNPNLYWYRQAAGRGLQLLFYSVGIGQISSEVPQNLSASRPQDRQFILSSKKLLLSDSGFYLCAVSRDSGTDTQYFGPGTRLTVL.

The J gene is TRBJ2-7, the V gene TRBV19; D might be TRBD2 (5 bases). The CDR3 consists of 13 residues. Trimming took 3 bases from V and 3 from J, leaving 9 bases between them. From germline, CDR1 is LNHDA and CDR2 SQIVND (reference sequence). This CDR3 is CASSMREHYEQYF. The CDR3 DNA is TGTGCCAGTAGTATGAGGGAACACTACGAGCAGTACTTC.

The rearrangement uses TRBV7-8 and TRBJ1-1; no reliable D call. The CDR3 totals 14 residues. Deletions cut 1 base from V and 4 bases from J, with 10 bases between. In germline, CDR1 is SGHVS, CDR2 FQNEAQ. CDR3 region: CASSLVPGSTEAFF. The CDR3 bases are TGTGCCAGCAGCTTAGTCCCAGGAAGCACTGAAGCTTTCTTT.

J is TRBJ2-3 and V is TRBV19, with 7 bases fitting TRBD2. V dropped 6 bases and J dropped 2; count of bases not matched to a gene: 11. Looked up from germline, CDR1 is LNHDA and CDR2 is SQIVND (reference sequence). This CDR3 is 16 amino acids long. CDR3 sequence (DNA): TGTGCCAGTAGCTACGACGGGGAGGGATACACAGATACGCAGTATTTT. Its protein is CASSYDGEGYTDTQYF.

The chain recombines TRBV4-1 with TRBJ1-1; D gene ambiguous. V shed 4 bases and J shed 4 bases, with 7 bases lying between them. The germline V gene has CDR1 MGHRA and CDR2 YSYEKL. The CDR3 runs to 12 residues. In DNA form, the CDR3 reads TGCGCCAGCAGCCCGGGAAGCACTGAAGCTTTCTTT. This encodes CASSPGSTEAFF.

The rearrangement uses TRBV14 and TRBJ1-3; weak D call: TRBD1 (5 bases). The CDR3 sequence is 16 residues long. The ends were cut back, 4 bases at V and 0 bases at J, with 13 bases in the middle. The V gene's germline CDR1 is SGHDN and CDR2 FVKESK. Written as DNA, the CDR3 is TGTGCCAGCAGCCTTACGACAGCCACCTCTGGAAACACCATATATTTT. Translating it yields CASSLTTATSGNTIYF.

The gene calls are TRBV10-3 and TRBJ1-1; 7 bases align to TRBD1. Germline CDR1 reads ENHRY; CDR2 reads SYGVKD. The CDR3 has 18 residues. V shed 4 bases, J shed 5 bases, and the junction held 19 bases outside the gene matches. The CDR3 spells CAISGTRDRYRGGTEAFF. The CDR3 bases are TGTGCCATCAGTGGTACCCGGGACAGATATCGCGGGGGGACTGAAGCTTTCTTT.

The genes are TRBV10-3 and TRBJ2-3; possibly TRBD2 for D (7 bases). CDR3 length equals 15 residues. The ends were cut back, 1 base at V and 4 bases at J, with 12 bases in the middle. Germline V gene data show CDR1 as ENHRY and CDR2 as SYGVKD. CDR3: CAISELGGASDTQYF. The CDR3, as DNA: TGTGCCATCAGTGAGTTGGGGGGGGCATCAGATACGCAGTATTTT.

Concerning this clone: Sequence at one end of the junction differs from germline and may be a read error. DNA of the CDR3: TGTGCCAGCAGCTTAGGCCTTGGACAGGGTGCCACAGATGCGCAGTATTTT. This sequence encodes CASSLGLGQGATDAQYF. The chain links TRBV13 to TRBJ2-3, with 8 bases fitting TRBD1. CDR3 size: 17 residues. Per the germline V gene, CDR1 is PRHDT and CDR2 is FYEKMQ (reference sequence).

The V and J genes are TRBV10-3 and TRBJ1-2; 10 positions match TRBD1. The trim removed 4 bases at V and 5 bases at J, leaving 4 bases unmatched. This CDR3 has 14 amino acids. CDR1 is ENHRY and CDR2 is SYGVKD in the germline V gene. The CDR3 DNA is TGTGCCATCAGTGCTCAGGACAGGGGGTATGGCTACACCTTC. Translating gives CAISAQDRGYGYTF.

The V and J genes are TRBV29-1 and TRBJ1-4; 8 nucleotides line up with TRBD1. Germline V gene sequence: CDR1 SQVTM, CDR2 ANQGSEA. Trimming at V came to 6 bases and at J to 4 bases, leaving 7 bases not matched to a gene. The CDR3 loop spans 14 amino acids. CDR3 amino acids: CSVRDRGLNEKLFF. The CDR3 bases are TGCAGCGTCCGAGACAGGGGACTTAATGAAAAACTGTTTTTT.

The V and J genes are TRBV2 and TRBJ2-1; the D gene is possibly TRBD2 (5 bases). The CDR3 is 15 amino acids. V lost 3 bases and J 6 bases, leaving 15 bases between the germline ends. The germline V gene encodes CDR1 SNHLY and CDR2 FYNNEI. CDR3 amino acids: CASSDSGVPGNEQFF. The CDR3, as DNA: TGTGCCAGCAGTGATTCCGGGGTGCCCGGCAATGAGCAGTTCTTC.

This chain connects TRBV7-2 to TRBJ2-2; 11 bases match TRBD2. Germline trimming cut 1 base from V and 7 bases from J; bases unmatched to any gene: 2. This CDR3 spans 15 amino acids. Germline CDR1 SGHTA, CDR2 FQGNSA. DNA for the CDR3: TGTGCCAGCAGCTTAGGACTAGCGGGAAACGGGGAGCTGTTTTTT. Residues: CASSLGLAGNGELFF.

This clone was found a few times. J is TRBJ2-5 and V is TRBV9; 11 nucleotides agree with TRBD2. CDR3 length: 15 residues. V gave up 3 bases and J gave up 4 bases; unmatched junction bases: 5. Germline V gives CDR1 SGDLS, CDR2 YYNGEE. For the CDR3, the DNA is TGTGCCAGCAGCGCAGATAGCGGGGGGGGAGAGACCCAGTACTTC. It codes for CASSADSGGGETQYF.

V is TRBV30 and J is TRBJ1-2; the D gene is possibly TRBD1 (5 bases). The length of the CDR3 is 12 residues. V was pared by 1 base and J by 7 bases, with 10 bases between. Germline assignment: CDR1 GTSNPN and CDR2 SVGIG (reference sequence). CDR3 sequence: CAWSGGHTGYTF. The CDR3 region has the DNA TGTGCCTGGAGTGGAGGACATACTGGCTACACCTTC.

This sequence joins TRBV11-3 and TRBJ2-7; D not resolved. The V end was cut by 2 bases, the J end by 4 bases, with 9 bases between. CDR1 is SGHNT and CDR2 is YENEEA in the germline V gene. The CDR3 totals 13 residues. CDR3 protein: CASSLFRRYEQYF. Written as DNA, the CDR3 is TGTGCCAGCAGCTTATTTCGCAGGTACGAGCAGTACTTC.

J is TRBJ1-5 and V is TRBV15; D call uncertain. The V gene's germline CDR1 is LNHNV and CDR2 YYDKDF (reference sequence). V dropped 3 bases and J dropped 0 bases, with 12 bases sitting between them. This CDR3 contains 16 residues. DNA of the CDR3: TGTGCCACCAGCAGTGTAGGAGCCTATAGCAATCAGCCCCAGCATTTT. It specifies CATSSVGAYSNQPQHF.